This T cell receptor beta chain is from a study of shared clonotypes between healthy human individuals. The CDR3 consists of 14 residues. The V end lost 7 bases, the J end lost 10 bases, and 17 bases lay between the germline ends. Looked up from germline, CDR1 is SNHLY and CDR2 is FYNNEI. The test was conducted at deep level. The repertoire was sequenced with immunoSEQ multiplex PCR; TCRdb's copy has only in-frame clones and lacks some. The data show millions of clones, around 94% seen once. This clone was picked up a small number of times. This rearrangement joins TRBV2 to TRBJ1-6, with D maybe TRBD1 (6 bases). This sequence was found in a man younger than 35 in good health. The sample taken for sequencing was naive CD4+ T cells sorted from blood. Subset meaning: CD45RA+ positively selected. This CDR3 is CASNGQRGGSPLHF. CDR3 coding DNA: TGTGCCAGCAACGGACAGCGAGGGGGGTCACCCCTCCACTTT. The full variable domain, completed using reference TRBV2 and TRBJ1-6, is EPEVTQTPSHQVTQMGQEVILRCVPISNHLYFYWYRQILGQKVEFLVSFYNNEISEKSEIFDDQFSVERPDGSNFTLKIRSTKLEDSAMYFCASNGQRGGSPLHFGNGTRLTVT.